Detailed here is one T cell receptor beta chain. Its antigen is currently unknown. Researchers ran the PCR with 60 Vbeta and 13 Jbeta primers. Libraries were prepared by immunoSEQ multiplex PCR; TCRdb keeps only in-frame clonotypes and omits some of them. The table lists about 96,000 clones, 65% to 85% of them singletons. The germline CDR1 and CDR2 sequences are MNHNS and SASEGT. The CDR3 runs to 14 residues. Trimming took 6 bases from V and 4 from J; bases not matched to a gene: 7. These data belong to a study of cytomegalovirus exposure and HLA in healthy donors. Notes on the study in general: Associated with HLA alleles at 0.05 false discovery rate in a later analysis were about 17,000 TCR beta sequences. Most TCR sequences were uncommon, yet certain public TCRs appeared in many donors. Cytomegalovirus-associated TCR beta chains were listed, numbering around 150.

The sequence was collected from a female donor in good health and CMV-seropositive. Sequencing input: PBMCs. The rearrangement links TRBV6-1 to TRBJ1-1, with TRBD1 matching 8 bases. The CDR3: CASRPSGTGTEAFF. The CDR3 DNA follows: TGTGCCAGCAGGCCCTCCGGGACAGGCACTGAAGCTTTCTTT.